This passage covers 7 T cell receptor beta chains from one sample sequenced in a study of T cells in Graves' hyperthyroidism and ophthalmopathy. Amplified TCR beta CDR3 regions derived from RNA transcripts. The HTBI primer set was used in a first-round RT-PCR of the TCR CDR3. TCRdb reprocessed the multiplex PCR reads via MiXCR and lists one record per CDR3 protein. The table lists 250,000 to 300,000 distinct CDR3 sequences, roughly 15% of them singletons. What was sequenced was blood. Source of these receptors: a woman aged 50 to 60 with Graves' hyperthyroidism that later progressed to Graves' ophthalmopathy.

This clonotype was counted at least ten times. V gene TRBV27 combines with J gene TRBJ2-1; 10 bases fit TRBD2. This CDR3 has 18 amino acids. V was clipped by 6 bases and J by 1 base; unmatched bases: 12. Per the germline V gene, CDR1 is MNHEY and CDR2 is SMNVEV (reference sequence). The DNA of the CDR3 is TGTGCCAGCAGACCATCTCACAGCGGGAGGGGGTCCTACAATGAGCAGTTCTTC. Its translation is CASRPSHSGRGSYNEQFF.

This clonotype came up many times. The genes are TRBV28 and TRBJ2-3, with 10 bases matching TRBD1. The germline V gene encodes CDR1 MDHEN and CDR2 SYDVKM. The CDR3 contains 15 residues. V lost 8 bases, J lost 4 bases, and 9 bases stayed unmatched. CDR3 nucleotide sequence: TGTGCCAGCTACGGGACAGGGGATCGGGCAGATACGCAGTATTTT. Protein product: CASYGTGDRADTQYF. The full variable domain, completed using reference TRBV28 and TRBJ2-3, is DVKVTQSSRYLVKRTGEKVFLECVQDMDHENMFWYRQDPGLGLRLIYFSYDVKMKEKGDIPEGYSVSREKKERFSLILESASTNQTSMYLCASYGTGDRADTQYFGPGTRLTVL.

This clonotype was found many times. V gene TRBV7-9 combines with J gene TRBJ2-2, with a possible D match to TRBD1 (6 bases). Trimming left V 5 bases short and J 7 bases short, with 17 bases between. CDR3 length: 15 amino acids. The germline V gene encodes CDR1 SEHNR and CDR2 FQNEAQ (reference sequence). CDR3 bases: TGTGCCAGCAGCCAAAACAGGGTTATCGGCGGGGAGCTGTTTTTT. Protein product: CASSQNRVIGGELFF. Drawing the rest from reference TRBV7-9 and TRBJ2-2, the complete variable domain is DTGVSQNPRHKITKRGQNVTFRCDPISEHNRLYWYRQTLGQGPEFLTYFQNEAQLEKSRLLSDRFSAERPKGSFSTLEIQRTEQGDSAMYLCASSQNRVIGGELFFGEGSRLTVL.

This clonotype has a count of ten or more. This chain connects TRBV5-8 to TRBJ1-1; D ambiguous. The CDR3 has 14 residues. Trimming took 7 bases from V and 5 from J, leaving 18 bases between them. CDR1 is SGHTS, CDR2 YDEGEE, per germline. CDR3 amino acids: CASGWTGRRTEAFF. The CDR3, as DNA: TGTGCCAGCGGGTGGACCGGGAGGCGGACTGAAGCTTTCTTT.

This clonotype was seen ten or more times. This chain uses TRBV9 with TRBJ2-3; 8 bases line up with TRBD1. This CDR3 region has 18 residues. J was trimmed by 1 base and V by 5 bases; bases with no gene match: 15. In germline, CDR1 is SGDLS, CDR2 YYNGEE. CDR3 coding DNA: TGTGCCAGCAGTCCACTCCCACTGGCGGGACAGGGCACAGATACGCAGTATTTT. Amino acid sequence: CASSPLPLAGQGTDTQYF.

V gene TRBV19 combines with J gene TRBJ1-5; D might be TRBD1 (6 bases). Germline CDR1 and CDR2: LNHDA and SQIVND (reference sequence). The CDR3 contains 16 residues. Trimming stripped 6 bases from V and 5 bases from J, with 20 bases between. CDR3 nucleotides: TGTGCCAGTAGCCGAGGACAGCGTTCGCCTGATCAGCCCCAGCATTTT. This codes for CASSRGQRSPDQPQHF.

This clonotype was seen a handful of times. The J gene is TRBJ2-2, the V gene TRBV28; D may match TRBD1 or TRBD2 (5 bases each). The V end lost 1 base, the J end lost 13 bases, and 13 bases lay between the germline ends. Germline assignment: CDR1 MDHEN and CDR2 SYDVKM. The CDR3 has 13 residues. The CDR3 reads CASSLFGTLRLFF. The CDR3 DNA is TGTGCCAGCAGTTTATTTGGGACCCTACGGCTGTTTTTT.